This entry lists 7 T cell receptor beta chains sequenced from one sample in a study of CD8 T cells in ankylosing spondylitis. TCRdb reanalysed the 5' RACE reads using MiXCR and keeps one entry per CDR3 protein. The sample has fewer than 400,000 distinct CDR3 sequences; roughly 15% are singletons. Sequenced material: blood, either unsorted or a sorted T cell fraction (not recorded which). Every receptor here comes from a male donor with ankylosing spondylitis or in good health (not recorded which).

The V and J genes are TRBV19 and TRBJ1-5; D unresolved. This CDR3 is 14 amino acids long. V lost 3 bases to trimming and J lost 0 bases, with 6 bases between them. Germline V gives CDR1 LNHDA, CDR2 SQIVND (reference sequence). The CDR3: CASSIWGSNQPQHF. The CDR3 bases are TGTGCCAGTAGTATTTGGGGTAGCAATCAGCCCCAGCATTTT.

The chain has TRBV29-1 and TRBJ1-2, with a possible D match to TRBD1 (5 bases). Trimming took off 4 bases at V and 4 bases at J, with 10 bases between the two ends. Looked up from germline, CDR1 is SQVTM and CDR2 is ANQGSEA. There are 12 residues in the CDR3. This CDR3 is CSVASGIYGYTF. CDR3 sequence (DNA): TGCAGCGTTGCCTCAGGGATCTATGGCTACACCTTC.

This clonotype was observed many times. This chain uses TRBV3-1 with TRBJ2-1; D gene unclear. The CDR3 consists of 11 residues. V shed 5 bases and J shed 6 bases, with 5 bases lying between them. Germline V gene data show CDR1 as LGHDT and CDR2 as YNNKEL (reference sequence). CDR3 sequence: CASSDRNEQFF. CDR3 DNA: TGTGCCAGCAGCGACCGCAATGAGCAGTTCTTC.

A few counts support this clonotype. The gene calls are TRBV20-1 and TRBJ2-3; possible D gene TRBD1, 5 bases. The germline V and J ends were trimmed by 5 bases and 5 bases, with 8 bases remaining between them. Germline V gives CDR1 DFQATT, CDR2 SNEGSKA (reference sequence). This CDR3 comprises 11 residues. CDR3 sequence (DNA): TGCAGTGCTCCAAGGGGAGATACGCAGTATTTT. Amino acids: CSAPRGDTQYF.

The V gene is TRBV30, the J gene TRBJ2-3, with D perhaps TRBD1 or TRBD2 (5 bases each). The CDR3 is 14 amino acids. CDR1 is GTSNPN and CDR2 is SVGIG in the germline V gene (reference sequence). Trimming left V 2 bases short and J 0 bases short, with 9 bases between. Here the CDR3 DNA reads TGTGCCTGGAGTTCGGGACCGAGCACAGATACGCAGTATTTT. Its protein product is CAWSSGPSTDTQYF.

This clonotype turned up a few times. The V and J genes are TRBV5-1 and TRBJ2-2; D possibly corresponds to TRBD1 (6 bases). The germline CDR1 and CDR2 sequences are SGHRS and YFSETQ. This CDR3 comprises 15 residues. The ends were cut back, 0 bases at V and 6 bases at J, with 12 bases in the middle. For the CDR3, the DNA is TGCGCCAGCAGCTTGGTGGGACACGGCTCCGGGGAGCTGTTTTTT. Encoded protein: CASSLVGHGSGELFF. Combining the CDR3 with reference TRBV5-1 and TRBJ2-2 gives the whole variable domain KAGVTQTPRYLIKTRGQQVTLSCSPISGHRSVSWYQQTPGQGLQFLFEYFSETQRNKGNFPGRFSGRQFSNSRSEMNVSTLELGDSALYLCASSLVGHGSGELFFGEGSRLTVL.

Many counts were recorded for this clonotype. This chain joins TRBV3-1 and TRBJ1-1; possibly TRBD1 for D (6 bases). V lost 4 bases to trimming and J lost 1 base, with 10 bases between them. The V gene's germline CDR1 is LGHDT and CDR2 YNNKEL (reference sequence). This CDR3 is 14 amino acids long. CDR3 sequence: CASSLRTENTEAFF. The CDR3, as DNA: TGTGCCAGCAGCCTGCGGACAGAGAACACTGAAGCTTTCTTT.